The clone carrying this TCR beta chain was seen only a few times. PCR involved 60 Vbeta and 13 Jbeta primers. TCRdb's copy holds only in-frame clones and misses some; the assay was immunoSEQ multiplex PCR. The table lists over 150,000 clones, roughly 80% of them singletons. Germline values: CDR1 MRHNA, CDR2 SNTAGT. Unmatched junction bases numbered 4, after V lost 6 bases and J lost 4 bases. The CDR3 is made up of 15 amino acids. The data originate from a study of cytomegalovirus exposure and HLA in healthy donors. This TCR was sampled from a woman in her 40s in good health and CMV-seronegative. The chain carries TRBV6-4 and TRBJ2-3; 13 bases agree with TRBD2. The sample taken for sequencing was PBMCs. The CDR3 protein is CASSPTSGGADTQYF. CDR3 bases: TGTGCCAGCAGCCCCACTAGCGGGGGGGCAGATACGCAGTATTTT.